This T cell receptor beta chain was identified in a study of T cells in Graves' hyperthyroidism and ophthalmopathy. Study at large: Any treatment followed the collection of peripheral blood at initial diagnosis.

This clonotype was counted between two and nine times. The target antigen is unknown. Germline V CDR1 and CDR2: DFQATT, SNEGSKA (reference sequence). The junction had 10 bases not matched to a gene; V was cut back by 0 bases and J by 4 bases. The CDR3 runs to 17 residues. An absence of ophthalmopathy progression within 18 months meant stable Graves' hyperthyroidism. Study-level findings and limits: Model-based prediction identified ophthalmopathy a median around seven months prior to its onset. By a 13 V-J model, ophthalmopathy was set apart from stable hyperthyroidism.

It was RNA transcripts that yielded the amplified TCR beta CDR3 regions. Using the HTBI primer set, a first-round RT-PCR was run on the TCR CDR3. From the multiplex PCR reads, TCRdb called clonotypes with MiXCR, one entry per CDR3 protein. The sample lists hundreds of thousands of distinct CDR3 sequences, 14% seen once, with 10% to 13% in the top ten. The chain joins TRBV20-1 to TRBJ2-1; 9 positions agree with TRBD2. The receptor's source is a woman aged 18-29 years with Graves' hyperthyroidism. Sequenced: blood. The DNA for the CDR3 is TGCAGTGCTAGAGATGGACCTAGCGGGGCCAAGTACAATGAGCAGTTCTTC. Its protein is CSARDGPSGAKYNEQFF.